This TCR beta chain was recorded in a study of neurological immune-mediated disorders. General observations from the study: HTLV-1-associated myelopathy had the most TCR clonal expansion, while multiple sclerosis had the least, a level that fell below healthy controls. None of the CDR3 amino acid sequences of expanded clones were shared across subjects, and this suggested private repertoires in all groups.

The CDR3 runs to 11 residues. CDR1 and CDR2 from the germline V gene are LNHNV and YYDKDF (reference sequence). V lost 1 base and J lost 4, with 2 bases in between. This clonotype was recorded a few times. What it binds is unknown. Every sequencing run returned over 190 million TCR-beta sequences, which were derived from 15-18 subjects. A single record per CDR3 protein comes from TCRdb applying MiXCR to the 5' RACE reads. Among roughly 60,000 distinct CDR3 sequences, around a tenth were seen once, and the ten largest hold around 13%. The sample's time point: longitudinal time-point 2. The chain is built from TRBV15 and TRBJ2-7, with D unresolved. Input material: PBMCs. This TCR came from a man in his thirties or forties in good health. CDR3 sequence reads: CATSRGYEQYF. For the CDR3, the DNA is TGTGCCACCAGCAGAGGTTACGAGCAGTACTTC.